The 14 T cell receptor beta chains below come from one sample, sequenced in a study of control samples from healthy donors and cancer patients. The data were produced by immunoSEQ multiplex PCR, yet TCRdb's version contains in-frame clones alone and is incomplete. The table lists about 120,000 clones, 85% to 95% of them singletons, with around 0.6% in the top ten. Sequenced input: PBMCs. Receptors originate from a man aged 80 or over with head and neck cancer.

The chain's CDR3 is CASSLYSNTEAFF. The CDR3 nucleotides read TGTGCCAGCAGCTTGTACAGTAACACTGAAGCTTTCTTT. This chain links TRBV13 with TRBJ1-1; no reliable D call. Trimming left V 3 bases short and J 2 bases short, with 7 bases between. Germline V gene lookup returns CDR1 PRHDT and CDR2 FYEKMQ (reference sequence). The CDR3 contains 13 residues.

The CDR3 sequence is CASGLPGGRAASSTGELFF. The CDR3 region has the DNA TGTGCTAGTGGTTTGCCCGGGGGGAGGGCCGCCTCGAGCACCGGGGAGCTGTTTTTT. The V gene is TRBV12-5, the J gene TRBJ2-2; 7 positions agree with TRBD2. The CDR3 runs to 19 residues. The germline V gene encodes CDR1 LGHNT and CDR2 FRNRAP. V lost 2 bases and J lost 4; bases outside the gene matches: 16.

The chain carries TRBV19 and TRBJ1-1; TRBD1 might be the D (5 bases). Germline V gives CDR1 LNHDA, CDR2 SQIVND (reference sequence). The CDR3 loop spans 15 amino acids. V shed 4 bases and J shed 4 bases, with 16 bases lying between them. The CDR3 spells CASSKPWEGLTEAFF. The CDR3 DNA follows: TGTGCCAGTAGTAAGCCGTGGGAGGGACTCACTGAAGCTTTCTTT.

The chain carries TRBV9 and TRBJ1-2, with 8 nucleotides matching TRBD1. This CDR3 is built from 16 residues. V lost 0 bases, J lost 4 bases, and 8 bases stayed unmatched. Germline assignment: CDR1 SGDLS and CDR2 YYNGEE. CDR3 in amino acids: CASSVGARGQSYGYTF. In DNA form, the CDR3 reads TGTGCCAGCAGCGTAGGCGCCAGGGGGCAGAGCTATGGCTACACCTTC. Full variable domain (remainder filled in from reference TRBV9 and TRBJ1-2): DSGVTQTPKHLITATGQRVTLRCSPRSGDLSVYWYQQSLDQGLQFLIQYYNGEERAKGNILERFSAQQFPDLHSELNLSSLELGDSALYFCASSVGARGQSYGYTFGSGTRLTVV.

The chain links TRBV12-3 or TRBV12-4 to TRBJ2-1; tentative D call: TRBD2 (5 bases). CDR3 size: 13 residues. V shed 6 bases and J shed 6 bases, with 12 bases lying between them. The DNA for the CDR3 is TGTGCCAGCAGCCGCGGACTGCCCAATGAGCAGTTCTTC. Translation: CASSRGLPNEQFF.

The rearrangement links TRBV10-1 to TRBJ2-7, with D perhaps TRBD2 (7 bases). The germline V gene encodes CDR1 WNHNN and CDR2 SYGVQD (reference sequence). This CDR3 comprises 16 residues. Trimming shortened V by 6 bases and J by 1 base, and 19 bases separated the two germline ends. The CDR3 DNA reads TGCGCCAGCAGCCCACCGGGGGGCAGGACATCCTACGAGCAGTACTTC. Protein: CASSPPGGRTSYEQYF.

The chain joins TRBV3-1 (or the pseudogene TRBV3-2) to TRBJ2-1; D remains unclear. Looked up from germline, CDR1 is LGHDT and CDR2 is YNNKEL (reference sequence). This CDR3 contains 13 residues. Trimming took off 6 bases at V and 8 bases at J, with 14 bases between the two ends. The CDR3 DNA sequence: TGTGCCAGCAGGGGGATCAGCGAGGATGAGCAGTTCTTC. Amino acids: CASRGISEDEQFF.

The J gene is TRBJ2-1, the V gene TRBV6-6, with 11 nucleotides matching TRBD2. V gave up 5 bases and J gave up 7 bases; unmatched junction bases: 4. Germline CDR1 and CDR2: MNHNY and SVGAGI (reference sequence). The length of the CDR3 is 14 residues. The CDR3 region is CASSLTSGENEQFF. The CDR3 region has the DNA TGTGCCAGCAGTCTGACTAGCGGGGAAAATGAGCAGTTCTTC.

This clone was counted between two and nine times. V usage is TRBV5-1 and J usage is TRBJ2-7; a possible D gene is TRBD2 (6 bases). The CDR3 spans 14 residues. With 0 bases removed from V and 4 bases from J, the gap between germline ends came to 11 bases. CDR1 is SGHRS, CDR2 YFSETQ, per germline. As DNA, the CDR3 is TGCGCCAGCAGCTTGGCTGGGGGGTTGTACGAGCAGTACTTC. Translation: CASSLAGGLYEQYF.

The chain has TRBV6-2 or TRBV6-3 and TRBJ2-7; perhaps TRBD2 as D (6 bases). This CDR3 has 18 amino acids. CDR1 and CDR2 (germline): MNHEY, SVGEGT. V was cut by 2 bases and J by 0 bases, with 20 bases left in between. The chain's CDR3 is CASSYPTTGTPSSYEQYF. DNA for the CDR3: TGTGCCAGCAGTTACCCGACGACCGGGACTCCGAGCTCCTACGAGCAGTACTTC.

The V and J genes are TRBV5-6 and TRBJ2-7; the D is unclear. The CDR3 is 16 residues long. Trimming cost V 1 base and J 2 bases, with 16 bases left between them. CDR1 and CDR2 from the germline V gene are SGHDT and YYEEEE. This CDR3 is CASSLFSGFLTYEQYF. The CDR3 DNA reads TGTGCCAGCAGCTTGTTTTCCGGCTTCTTAACCTACGAGCAGTACTTC.

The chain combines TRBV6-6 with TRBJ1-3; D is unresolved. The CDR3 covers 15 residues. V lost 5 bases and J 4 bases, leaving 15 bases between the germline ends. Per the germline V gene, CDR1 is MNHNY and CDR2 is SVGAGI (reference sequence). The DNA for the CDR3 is TGTGCCAGCAGTCTTACGCTCGCTGGGGGAAACACCATATATTTT. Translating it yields CASSLTLAGGNTIYF.

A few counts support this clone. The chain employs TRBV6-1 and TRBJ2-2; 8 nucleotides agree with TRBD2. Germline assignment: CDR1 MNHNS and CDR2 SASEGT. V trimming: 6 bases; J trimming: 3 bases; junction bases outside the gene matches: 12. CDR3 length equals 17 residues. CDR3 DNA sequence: TGTGCCAGCAGGGAAAGGTCGGGGGGGAGACACACCGGGGAGCTGTTTTTT. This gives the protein CASRERSGGRHTGELFF.

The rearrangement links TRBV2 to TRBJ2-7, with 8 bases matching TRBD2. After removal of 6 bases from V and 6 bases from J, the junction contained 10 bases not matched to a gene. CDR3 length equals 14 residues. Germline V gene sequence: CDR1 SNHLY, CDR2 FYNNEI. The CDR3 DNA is TGTGCCAGCAGGGCCGATAGCGGGGCTTTCGAGCAGTACTTC. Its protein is CASRADSGAFEQYF.